The clone carrying this T cell receptor beta chain appeared many times. Its antigen is as yet unknown. The authors amplified TCR beta CDR3 regions from RNA transcripts. First-round RT-PCR employed HTBI primers, with a second-round multiplex PCR after it. TCRdb reprocessed the multiplex PCR reads via MiXCR and lists one record per CDR3 protein. The data show about 400,000 distinct CDR3 sequences, around 16% seen once. Exclusion criteria comprised other autoimmune diseases, uncontrolled infections, pregnancy or lactation in patients. A diagnosis was made from clinical symptoms together with serum thyroxine, TRAb, thyroid ultrasound and orbital computed tomography. PBMCs were isolated from an approximately 9.4 ml sample of fresh peripheral blood. The entry originates in a study of Graves' ophthalmopathy and Graves' hyperthyroidism. General study points: A 13-signature model separated ophthalmopathy from stable hyperthyroidism, reaching 87.88% sensitivity and almost 82% specificity cross-validated.

The CDR3 has 16 amino acids. Trimming at V came to 1 base and at J to 8 bases, leaving 10 bases not matched to a gene. Per germline, CDR1 GTSNPN and CDR2 SVGIG (reference sequence). This receptor was taken from a woman aged 18-29 years with Graves' ophthalmopathy. V gene TRBV30 combines with J gene TRBJ1-6; 8 bases agree with TRBD1. The sample consisted of peripheral blood. The chain's CDR3 is CAWSDPDRGRDSPLHF. The CDR3 nucleotides read TGTGCCTGGAGTGACCCTGACAGGGGACGAGATTCACCCCTCCACTTT.